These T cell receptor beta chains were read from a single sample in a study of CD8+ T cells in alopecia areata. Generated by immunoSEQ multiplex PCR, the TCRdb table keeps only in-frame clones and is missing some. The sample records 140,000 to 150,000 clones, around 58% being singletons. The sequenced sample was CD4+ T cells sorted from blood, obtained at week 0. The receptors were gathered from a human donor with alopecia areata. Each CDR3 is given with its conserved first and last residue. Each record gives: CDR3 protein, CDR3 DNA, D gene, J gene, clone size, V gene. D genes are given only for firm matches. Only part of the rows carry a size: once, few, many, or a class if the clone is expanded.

CDR3 protein: CSVDSGRTQTQYF
CDR3 DNA: TGCAGCGTTGACTCCGGACGGACCCAGACCCAGTACTTC
D gene: .
J gene: TRBJ2-5
clone size: .
V gene: TRBV29-1

CDR3 protein: CATGTKLEETQYF
CDR3 DNA: TGTGCCACCGGGACAAAGCTCGAAGAGACCCAGTACTTC
D gene: .
J gene: TRBJ2-5
clone size: .
V gene: TRBV15

CDR3 protein: CASSLYSGIAKNIQYF
CDR3 DNA: TGTGCCAGCAGTTTATATTCGGGGATAGCCAAAAACATTCAGTACTTC
D gene: .
J gene: TRBJ2-4
clone size: .
V gene: TRBV27

CDR3 protein: CATSRDFSYEQYF
CDR3 DNA: TGTGCCACCAGCAGAGATTTTTCCTACGAGCAGTACTTC
D gene: .
J gene: TRBJ2-7
clone size: .
V gene: TRBV15

CDR3 protein: CASSTPRDRNTDTQYF
CDR3 DNA: TGTGCCAGTAGTACCCCTCGGGACAGGAACACAGATACGCAGTATTTT
D gene: TRBD1
J gene: TRBJ2-3
clone size: .
V gene: TRBV19

CDR3 protein: CASSVGRGLTEQFF
CDR3 DNA: TGTGCCAGCAGCGTTGGACGGGGGCTCACTGAGCAGTTCTTC
D gene: .
J gene: TRBJ2-1
clone size: few
V gene: TRBV9

CDR3 protein: CASSLGQQETQYF
CDR3 DNA: TGTGCTAGCAGCTTAGGGCAGCAAGAGACCCAGTACTTC
D gene: .
J gene: TRBJ2-5
clone size: few
V gene: TRBV7-7

CDR3 protein: CAWSILQDNQPQHF
CDR3 DNA: TGTGCCTGGAGTATTCTACAGGACAATCAGCCCCAGCATTTT
D gene: .
J gene: TRBJ1-5
clone size: .
V gene: TRBV30

CDR3 protein: CSVKTGVETQYF
CDR3 DNA: TGCAGCGTCAAGACAGGGGTCGAGACCCAGTACTTC
D gene: TRBD1
J gene: TRBJ2-5
clone size: few
V gene: TRBV29-1

CDR3 protein: CASSARGSGGAGVF
CDR3 DNA: TGTGCCAGCAGTGCCCGCGGTAGCGGGGGGGCCGGAGTCTTC
D gene: TRBD2
J gene: TRBJ2-1
clone size: .
V gene: TRBV2

CDR3 protein: CATSRSRLGGADTQYF
CDR3 DNA: TGTGCCACCAGCAGATCCCGACTAGGTGGGGCAGATACGCAGTATTTT
D gene: .
J gene: TRBJ2-3
clone size: .
V gene: TRBV15

CDR3 protein: CASILAVSSSPDTQYF
CDR3 DNA: TGTGCCAGCATCCTCGCGGTGTCCTCTAGCCCAGATACGCAGTATTTT
D gene: .
J gene: TRBJ2-3
clone size: .
V gene: TRBV5-8

CDR3 protein: CSVERGARETQYF
CDR3 DNA: TGCAGCGTGGAACGGGGGGCGCGAGAGACCCAGTACTTC
D gene: .
J gene: TRBJ2-5
clone size: few
V gene: TRBV29-1

CDR3 protein: CASSSSQGTEETQYF
CDR3 DNA: TGTGCCAGCAGCTCTTCACAGGGAACCGAAGAGACCCAGTACTTC
D gene: .
J gene: TRBJ2-5
clone size: once
V gene: TRBV11-3

CDR3 protein: CASSPGHPVLTF
CDR3 DNA: TGTGCCAGCAGCCCGGGACACCCGGTCCTGACTTTC
D gene: .
J gene: TRBJ2-6
clone size: few
V gene: TRBV5-6

CDR3 protein: CASSQDQWGQSTTDTQYF
CDR3 DNA: TGTGCCAGCAGCCAAGATCAGTGGGGACAATCGACCACAGATACGCAGTATTTT
D gene: .
J gene: TRBJ2-3
clone size: .
V gene: TRBV14

CDR3 protein: CSAGTVEGTEAFF
CDR3 DNA: TGCAGCGCAGGGACAGTCGAGGGCACTGAAGCTTTCTTT
D gene: TRBD1
J gene: TRBJ1-1
clone size: few
V gene: TRBV29-1

CDR3 protein: CASSSTSGANVLTF
CDR3 DNA: TGCGCCAGCAGTTCTACCTCTGGGGCCAACGTCCTGACTTTC
D gene: .
J gene: TRBJ2-6
clone size: .
V gene: TRBV5-1

CDR3 protein: CSVRDRAYEQYF
CDR3 DNA: TGCAGCGTCCGGGACAGGGCATACGAGCAGTACTTC
D gene: TRBD1
J gene: TRBJ2-7
clone size: .
V gene: TRBV29-1

CDR3 protein: CASSLEGSTDTQYF
CDR3 DNA: TGTGCCAGCAGCTTAGAAGGCAGCACAGATACGCAGTATTTT
D gene: .
J gene: TRBJ2-3
clone size: few
V gene: TRBV7-9

CDR3 protein: CASSQAGWAQETQYF
CDR3 DNA: TGTGCCAGCAGCCAGGCCGGGTGGGCCCAAGAGACCCAGTACTTC
D gene: .
J gene: TRBJ2-5
clone size: few
V gene: TRBV11-2